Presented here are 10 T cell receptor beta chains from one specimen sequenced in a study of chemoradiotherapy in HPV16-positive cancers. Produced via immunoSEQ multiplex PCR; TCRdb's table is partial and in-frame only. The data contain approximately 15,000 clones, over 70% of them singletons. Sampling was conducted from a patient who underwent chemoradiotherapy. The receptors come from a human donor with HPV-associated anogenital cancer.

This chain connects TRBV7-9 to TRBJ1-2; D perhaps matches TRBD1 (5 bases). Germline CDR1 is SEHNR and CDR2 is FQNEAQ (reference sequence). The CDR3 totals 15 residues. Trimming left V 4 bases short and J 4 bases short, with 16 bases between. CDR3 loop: CASSSSDRNFYGYTF. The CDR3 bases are TGTGCCAGCAGCTCGTCAGACAGAAACTTCTATGGCTACACCTTC.

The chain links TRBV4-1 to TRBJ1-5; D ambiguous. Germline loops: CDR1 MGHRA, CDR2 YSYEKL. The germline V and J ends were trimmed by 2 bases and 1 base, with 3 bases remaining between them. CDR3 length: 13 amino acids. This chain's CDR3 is CASSQLSNQPQHF. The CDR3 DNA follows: TGCGCCAGCAGCCAATTAAGCAATCAGCCCCAGCATTTT.

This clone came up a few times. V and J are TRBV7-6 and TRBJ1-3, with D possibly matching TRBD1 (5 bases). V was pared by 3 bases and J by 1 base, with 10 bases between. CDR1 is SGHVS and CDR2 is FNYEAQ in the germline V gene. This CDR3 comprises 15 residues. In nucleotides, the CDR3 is TGTGCCAGCAGCTTTTTCCAGGGATCTGGAAACACCATATATTTT. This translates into CASSFFQGSGNTIYF.

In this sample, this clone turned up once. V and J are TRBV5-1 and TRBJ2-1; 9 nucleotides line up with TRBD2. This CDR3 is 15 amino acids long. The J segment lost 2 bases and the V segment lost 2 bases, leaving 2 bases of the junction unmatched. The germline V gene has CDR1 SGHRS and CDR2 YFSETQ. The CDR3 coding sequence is TGCGCCAGCAGCTTTGCGGGGGGGACCTACAATGAGCAGTTCTTC. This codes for CASSFAGGTYNEQFF. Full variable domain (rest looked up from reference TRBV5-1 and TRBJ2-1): KAGVTQTPRYLIKTRGQQVTLSCSPISGHRSVSWYQQTPGQGLQFLFEYFSETQRNKGNFPGRFSGRQFSNSRSEMNVSTLELGDSALYLCASSFAGGTYNEQFFGPGTRLTVL.

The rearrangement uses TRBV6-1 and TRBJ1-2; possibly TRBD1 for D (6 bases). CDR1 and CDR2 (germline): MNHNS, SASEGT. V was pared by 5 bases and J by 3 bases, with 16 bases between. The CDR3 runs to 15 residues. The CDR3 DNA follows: TGTGCCAGCAGTACCAAGACAGGCTTGGACTATGGCTACACCTTC. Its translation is CASSTKTGLDYGYTF.

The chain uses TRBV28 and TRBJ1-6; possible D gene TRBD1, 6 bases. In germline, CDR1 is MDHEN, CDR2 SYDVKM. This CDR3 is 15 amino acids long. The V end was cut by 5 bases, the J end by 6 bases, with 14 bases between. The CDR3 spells CASSPYRALNSPLHF. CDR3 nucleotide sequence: TGTGCCAGCAGTCCTTACAGGGCCCTTAATTCACCCCTCCACTTT.

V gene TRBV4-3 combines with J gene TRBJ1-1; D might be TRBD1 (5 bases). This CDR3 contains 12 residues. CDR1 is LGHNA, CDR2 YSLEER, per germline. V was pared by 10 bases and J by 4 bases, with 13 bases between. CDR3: CATRGEGTEAFF. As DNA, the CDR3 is TGCGCCACTCGGGGCGAGGGCACTGAAGCTTTCTTT.

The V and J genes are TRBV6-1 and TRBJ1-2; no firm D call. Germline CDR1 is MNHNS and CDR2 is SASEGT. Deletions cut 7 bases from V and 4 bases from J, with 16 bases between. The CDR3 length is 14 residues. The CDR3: CASTKPAEPYGYTF. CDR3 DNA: TGTGCCAGCACCAAACCTGCCGAGCCCTATGGCTACACCTTC.

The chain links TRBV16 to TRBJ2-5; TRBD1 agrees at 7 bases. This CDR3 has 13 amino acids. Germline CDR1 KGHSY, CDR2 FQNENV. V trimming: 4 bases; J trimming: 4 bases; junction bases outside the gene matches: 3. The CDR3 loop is CASSRDRRETQYF. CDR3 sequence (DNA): TGTGCCAGCAGCCGGGACAGAAGAGAGACCCAGTACTTC.

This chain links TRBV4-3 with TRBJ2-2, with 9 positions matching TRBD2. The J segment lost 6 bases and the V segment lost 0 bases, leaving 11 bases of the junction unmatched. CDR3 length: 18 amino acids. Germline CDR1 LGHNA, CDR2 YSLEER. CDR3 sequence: CASSQESFGAGGSGELFF. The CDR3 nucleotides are TGCGCCAGCAGCCAAGAGTCCTTCGGAGCGGGGGGTTCCGGGGAGCTGTTTTTT.